One sample yielded the 10 T cell receptor beta chains listed below, sequenced in a study of T cell responses to AZD1222 COVID-19 vaccine. TCRdb's copy holds only in-frame clones and misses some; the assay was immunoSEQ multiplex PCR. The sample consists of approximately 110,000 clones, less than 90% of them appearing once. The sample consisted of peripheral blood, taken on day 0 of AZD1222 vaccination. These TCRs come from an adult in good health.

The rearrangement uses TRBV6-5 and TRBJ1-4; TRBD1 agrees at 9 bases. CDR3 length: 15 amino acids. Trimming at V came to 5 bases and at J to 8 bases, leaving 9 bases not matched to a gene. Germline V gene data show CDR1 as MNHEY and CDR2 as SVGAGI. CDR3 loop: CASSTGQGYGEKLFF. The DNA of the CDR3 is TGTGCCAGCAGTACTGGACAGGGGTATGGGGAAAAACTGTTTTTT.

V usage is TRBV6-2 or TRBV6-3 and J usage is TRBJ2-4; 8 bases align to TRBD2. Germline V lookup: CDR1 MNHEY, CDR2 SVGEGT. V was clipped by 4 bases and J by 7 bases; unmatched bases: 3. The CDR3 length is 13 residues. The CDR3 sequence: CASSSRGVNIQYF. Here the CDR3 DNA reads TGTGCCAGCAGTTCGCGGGGGGTCAACATTCAGTACTTC.

The V and J genes are TRBV4-2 and TRBJ1-1; D gene ambiguous. The CDR3 extends over 15 amino acids. The V and J ends lost 5 bases and 0 bases respectively, with 13 bases between them. Looked up from germline, CDR1 is LGHNA and CDR2 is YNFKEQ. DNA of the CDR3: TGTGCCAGCAGCGAGCGTACAGCGCTGAACACTGAAGCTTTCTTT. Protein: CASSERTALNTEAFF.

The V call is TRBV10-2, the J call TRBJ1-1, with a weak D call TRBD1 (5 bases). The CDR3 sequence is 13 residues long. The germline gives CDR1 WSHSY, CDR2 SAAADI. V lost 8 bases to trimming and J lost 0 bases, with 10 bases between them. The chain's CDR3 is CASGGEVNTEAFF. CDR3 coding DNA: TGCGCCAGCGGGGGGGAAGTGAACACTGAAGCTTTCTTT.

This clone was found once. The rearrangement uses TRBV4-3 and TRBJ2-4; D is tentatively TRBD1 or TRBD2 (5 bases each). The CDR3 loop spans 18 amino acids. CDR1 is LGHNA and CDR2 is YSLEER in the germline V gene. V was trimmed by 0 bases and J by 0 bases, leaving 15 bases between them. CDR3 sequence (DNA): TGCGCCAGCAGCCAAGAGTTTTTTCGAGGGGTAGCCAAAAACATTCAGTACTTC. It translates to CASSQEFFRGVAKNIQYF.

This chain links TRBV7-7 with TRBJ2-1; 12 nucleotides agree with TRBD1. J lost 7 bases, V lost 1 base, and 5 bases had no gene match. From germline, CDR1 is SSHAT and CDR2 FNYEAQ (reference sequence). The CDR3 is 16 residues long. The DNA for the CDR3 is TGTGCCAGCAGCTTAGGGGGACAGGGGGCAAGAAATGAGCAGTTCTTC. Its translation: CASSLGGQGARNEQFF.

Details on this clone: This sample includes further DNA sequences coding for the same CDR3. Here the CDR3 DNA reads TGTGCCAGCAGCTCACAGGGGAACACTGAAGCTTTCTTT. It specifies CASSSQGNTEAFF. The chain is built from TRBV7-9 and TRBJ1-1; D might be TRBD1 (6 bases). Trimming took off 4 bases at V and 1 base at J, with 7 bases between the two ends. CDR1 SEHNR and CDR2 FQNEAQ come from the germline V gene (reference sequence). The CDR3 contains 13 residues.

This clone was observed a few times. The J gene is TRBJ1-5, the V gene TRBV6-5; TRBD1 might be the D (5 bases). In germline, CDR1 is MNHEY, CDR2 SVGAGI. The V gene lost 6 bases and the J gene lost 0 bases, with 12 bases spanning the gap. This CDR3 comprises 15 residues. The CDR3, as DNA: TGTGCCAGCAGGCCCTCGGGGGATAGCAATCAGCCCCAGCATTTT. Protein: CASRPSGDSNQPQHF.

The rearrangement joins TRBV29-1 to TRBJ2-5; 7 bases agree with TRBD1. The germline CDR1 and CDR2 sequences are SQVTM and ANQGSEA. Losses at the gene ends were 7 bases for V and 5 bases for J; bases not matched to a gene: 10. CDR3 length: 13 amino acids. The CDR3 sequence: CSARRGLGETQYF. The CDR3 region has the DNA TGCAGCGCCCGAAGGGGGCTCGGGGAGACCCAGTACTTC.

V and J are TRBV19 and TRBJ1-1, with D uncertain. The CDR3 consists of 13 residues. CDR1 is LNHDA and CDR2 is SQIVND in the germline V gene (reference sequence). Trimming cost V 5 bases and J 6 bases, with 13 bases left between them. CDR3 nucleotides: TGTGCCAGTAGTGGGTATATAGGAGCTGAAGCTTTCTTT. Translation gives CASSGYIGAEAFF. The whole variable domain, filled in from reference TRBV19 and TRBJ1-1, reads DGGITQSPKYLFRKEGQNVTLSCEQNLNHDAMYWYRQDPGQGLRLIYYSQIVNDFQKGDIAEGYSVSREKKESFPLTVTSAQKNPTAFYLCASSGYIGAEAFFGQGTRLTVV.